The rows below give T cell receptor beta chains drawn from one sample of a study of cytomegalovirus exposure and HLA in healthy donors. The repertoire was sequenced with immunoSEQ multiplex PCR; TCRdb's copy has only in-frame clones and lacks some. The sample includes 56,000 or so clones, approximately 94% of them seen just once. The specimen was PBMCs. Receptor source: a man aged 18 to 30 in good health and CMV-seronegative. CDR3s include the opening cysteine and the closing phenylalanine or tryptophan. A D gene is named only where the DNA matches it firmly. Size values are once, few and many counts, or a class for expanded clones, and some rows have none.

CDR3aa	CDR3nt	d_gene	abundance	v_gene	j_gene
CASSPGTSPDEQFF	TGCGCCAGCAGCCCGGGGACTAGCCCAGATGAGCAGTTCTTC	TRBD2	-	TRBV4-1	TRBJ2-1
CASSSPQAGPRETQYF	TGTGCCAGCAGCTCCCCCCAGGCAGGGCCTCGGGAGACCCAGTACTTC	-	-	TRBV7-2	TRBJ2-5
CASSQSRQSNQPQHF	TGCGCCAGCAGCCAAAGTAGACAGAGCAATCAGCCCCAGCATTTT	-	-	TRBV4-1	TRBJ1-5
CASSLYGPGTKAGELFF	TGTGCCAGCAGCTTGTATGGGCCCGGGACTAAGGCCGGGGAGCTGTTTTTT	TRBD2	-	TRBV5-6	TRBJ2-2
CASSLSREGVKAYEQYF	TGTGCCAGCAGTTTATCGCGGGAGGGAGTAAAAGCCTACGAGCAGTACTTC	TRBD2	-	TRBV27	TRBJ2-7
CASTRGGGAANEKLFF	TGTGCCAGCACCCGGGGGGGCGGCGCGGCTAATGAAAAACTGTTTTTT	-	-	TRBV28	TRBJ1-4
CASSTKDTQYF	TGTGCCAGCAGTACAAAAGATACGCAGTATTTT	-	-	TRBV6-5	TRBJ2-3
CASSLDRSNEKLFF	TGCGCCAGCAGCTTGGACAGATCTAATGAAAAACTGTTTTTT	-	-	TRBV5-1	TRBJ1-4
CASSQDSTSGYNEQFF	TGTGCCAGCAGCCAAGATTCAACTAGCGGCTACAATGAGCAGTTCTTC	TRBD2	-	TRBV14	TRBJ2-1
CASSLRVWNRVSYNEQFF	TGTGCCAGCAGTTTAAGGGTGTGGAACAGGGTATCCTACAATGAGCAGTTCTTC	-	-	TRBV28	TRBJ2-1
CASSQSFFRDRGTEAFF	TGCGCCAGCAGTCAATCGTTTTTTAGGGACAGGGGCACTGAAGCTTTCTTT	TRBD1	-	TRBV23-1	TRBJ1-1
CASSFTGTGGAGTEAFF	TGCGCCAGCAGCTTTACCGGGACAGGGGGCGCCGGCACTGAAGCTTTCTTT	TRBD1	-	TRBV5-1	TRBJ1-1
CASSLTSEGTSTDTQYF	TGTGCCAGCAGCTTAACTAGCGAGGGAACTAGCACAGATACGCAGTATTTT	TRBD2	-	TRBV13	TRBJ2-3
CASTRRAGRVPSYEQYF	TGTGCCAGCACCCGCCGGGCCGGGCGGGTACCCTCCTACGAGCAGTACTTC	-	-	TRBV7-2	TRBJ2-7
CASSDRVEQYF	TGTGCCAGCAGCGACAGGGTCGAGCAGTACTTC	TRBD1	once	TRBV28	TRBJ2-7
CASSLVAGGLNEQFF	TGCGCCAGCAGCTTGGTAGCGGGAGGGTTAAATGAGCAGTTCTTC	TRBD2	-	TRBV5-1	TRBJ2-1
CASTPSGSQETQYF	TGTGCCAGCACCCCGAGCGGGAGCCAAGAGACCCAGTACTTC	TRBD2	once	TRBV7-2	TRBJ2-5
CASSESFPVTEAFF	TGTGCCAGCAGTGAATCATTTCCGGTCACTGAAGCTTTCTTT	-	-	TRBV25-1	TRBJ1-1
CASSHNAAGVRNEQFF	TGTGCCAGCAGCCATAACGCAGCGGGAGTCAGGAATGAGCAGTTCTTC	TRBD2	-	TRBV14	TRBJ2-1
CASSTSRDSLSYEQYF	TGTGCCAGCTCTACCTCCCGGGACAGCCTGTCCTACGAGCAGTACTTC	TRBD1	-	TRBV19	TRBJ2-7
CASSVAQSSGNTIYF	TGTGCCAGCAGCGTAGCACAGAGCTCTGGAAACACCATATATTTT	-	-	TRBV9	TRBJ1-3
CASSLVERGSLYF	TGTGCCAGCAGCTTAGTAGAACGGGGGTCGCTGTACTTC	-	-	TRBV7-2	TRBJ2-7
CASSLEWGGRRAHEQYF	TGTGCCAGCAGCTTAGAGTGGGGCGGGAGGAGGGCCCACGAGCAGTACTTC	TRBD2	-	TRBV7-8	TRBJ2-7
CASSPQRGSYEQYF	TGTGCCAGCAGCCCCCAGCGGGGCTCCTACGAGCAGTACTTC	TRBD2	-	TRBV5-5	TRBJ2-7
CASSKERRDYEQYF	TGTGCCAGCAGCAAAGAAAGGAGGGACTACGAGCAGTACTTC	-	-	TRBV21-1	TRBJ2-7
CASSLFSLSGLAHHNEQFF	TGTGCCAGCAGCTTATTCAGTTTATCGGGACTAGCGCATCACAATGAGCAGTTCTTC	TRBD2	-	TRBV7-9	TRBJ2-1
CASSLVPSGNEQFF	TGCGCCAGCAGCTTGGTTCCTAGCGGGAACGAGCAGTTCTTC	TRBD2	-	TRBV5-1	TRBJ2-1
CASSFSQGGTGELFF	TGCGCCAGCAGCTTCTCGCAGGGGGGCACCGGGGAGCTGTTTTTT	-	-	TRBV5-1	TRBJ2-2
CASSDRGNEQYF	TGCGCCAGCAGCGACAGGGGCAACGAGCAGTACTTC	TRBD1	few	TRBV5-1	TRBJ2-7
CASSGVTGRTDTQYF	TGTGCCAGCAGTGGGGTAACAGGTCGCACAGATACGCAGTATTTT	-	-	TRBV2	TRBJ2-3
CASSPVSGRASYEQYF	TGTGCCAGCAGCCCAGTTAGCGGGAGGGCCAGTTACGAGCAGTACTTC	TRBD2	-	TRBV7-9	TRBJ2-7
CASRNRGNQPQHF	TGTGCCAGCAGAAACAGAGGCAATCAGCCCCAGCATTTT	-	-	TRBV28	TRBJ1-5
CASSFEVMNTEAFF	TGCGCCAGCAGCTTCGAGGTAATGAACACTGAAGCTTTCTTT	-	-	TRBV5-1	TRBJ1-1
CASTPSTDTQYF	TGTGCCAGCACTCCTAGCACAGATACGCAGTATTTT	-	-	TRBV6-6	TRBJ2-3
CASSLSPKGTGMNQPQHF	TGTGCCAGCAGTTTATCTCCGAAGGGGACAGGGATGAATCAGCCCCAGCATTTT	TRBD1	-	TRBV28	TRBJ1-5
CASRGADRAELAFF	TGTGCCAGCAGGGGGGCCGACAGGGCTGAATTAGCTTTCTTT	TRBD1	-	TRBV5-6	TRBJ1-1
CASSDTLGDPQHF	TGTGCCAGCAGTGACACCTTGGGCGACCCCCAGCATTTT	-	once	TRBV6-4	TRBJ1-5
CASSVDRAPGSDTQYF	TGTGCCAGCAGCGTCGACAGGGCCCCGGGATCAGATACGCAGTATTTT	TRBD1	-	TRBV7-8	TRBJ2-3
CASSHPSGRAAWAGELFF	TGCGCCAGCAGCCACCCCAGCGGGAGGGCCGCTTGGGCCGGGGAGCTGTTTTTT	TRBD2	-	TRBV4-3	TRBJ2-2
CASSVRAGSYEQYF	TGTGCCAGCAGCGTGAGGGCCGGCTCCTACGAGCAGTACTTC	-	-	TRBV9	TRBJ2-7
CASSPYDGSVTGELFF	TGTGCCAGCAGCCCATATGACGGGAGCGTCACCGGGGAGCTGTTTTTT	-	-	TRBV5-4	TRBJ2-2
CASSQQPGTPHEQYF	TGCGCCAGCAGCCAACAGCCGGGGACACCACACGAGCAGTACTTC	-	-	TRBV4-1	TRBJ2-7
CASSPGIQETQYF	TGCGCCAGCAGCCCCGGGATTCAAGAGACCCAGTACTTC	-	-	TRBV4-3	TRBJ2-5
CASSLDGGYYGYTF	TGTGCCAGCAGCTTAGATGGCGGATACTATGGCTACACCTTC	-	-	TRBV7-2	TRBJ1-2
CSVAFSGANVLTF	TGCAGCGTTGCGTTCTCTGGGGCCAACGTCCTGACTTTC	-	-	TRBV29-1	TRBJ2-6
CASSLDGGSTDTQYF	TGCGCCAGCAGCTTGGACGGGGGTAGCACAGATACGCAGTATTTT	-	-	TRBV5-1	TRBJ2-3
CASSPPDRVGPGELFF	TGTGCCAGCAGTCCTCCGGATCGGGTAGGCCCCGGGGAGCTGTTTTTT	-	-	TRBV28	TRBJ2-2
CASSFSVPVLDSYNEQFF	TGTGCCAGCAGCTTTTCTGTTCCAGTTCTCGATTCCTACAATGAGCAGTTCTTC	-	-	TRBV11-2	TRBJ2-1
CASSLWAGNTEAFF	TGTGCCAGCAGCTTGTGGGCAGGGAACACTGAAGCTTTCTTT	-	-	TRBV5-4	TRBJ1-1
CASSYGNTEAFF	TGTGCCAGCAGTTACGGGAACACTGAAGCTTTCTTT	-	-	TRBV27	TRBJ1-1
CASSLTQVNEQFF	TGTGCCAGCAGCCTTACACAAGTCAATGAGCAGTTCTTC	-	-	TRBV7-9	TRBJ2-1
CASSQDPSAGLQYNEQFF	TGCGCCAGCAGCCAAGATCCAAGTGCGGGACTTCAATACAATGAGCAGTTCTTC	-	-	TRBV4-1	TRBJ2-1
CASSRTSSVGNEQFF	TGTGCCAGTAGTAGGACTAGCTCGGTGGGCAATGAGCAGTTCTTC	TRBD2	-	TRBV19	TRBJ2-1
CASIGRGSTDTQYF	TGTGCCAGCATCGGGCGGGGCAGCACAGATACGCAGTATTTT	-	-	TRBV27	TRBJ2-3
CASTDRAGSSYEQYF	TGTGCCAGCACCGACCGGGCGGGTAGCTCCTACGAGCAGTACTTC	-	-	TRBV6-6	TRBJ2-7
CASRSSGAAGGYTF	TGTGCCAGCAGATCCTCAGGGGCCGCGGGTGGCTACACCTTC	-	-	TRBV28	TRBJ1-2
CASTRAGGTYEQYF	TGTGCCAGCACCAGGGCGGGAGGCACCTACGAGCAGTACTTC	TRBD2	-	TRBV6-6	TRBJ2-7
CASSFLGATNEKLFF	TGTGCCAGCAGTTTTCTTGGAGCAACTAATGAAAAACTGTTTTTT	-	-	TRBV27	TRBJ1-4
CASSPTSGTGAWNEQFF	TGTGCCAGTAGTCCAACCTCTGGGACAGGGGCTTGGAATGAGCAGTTCTTC	TRBD1	-	TRBV19	TRBJ2-1